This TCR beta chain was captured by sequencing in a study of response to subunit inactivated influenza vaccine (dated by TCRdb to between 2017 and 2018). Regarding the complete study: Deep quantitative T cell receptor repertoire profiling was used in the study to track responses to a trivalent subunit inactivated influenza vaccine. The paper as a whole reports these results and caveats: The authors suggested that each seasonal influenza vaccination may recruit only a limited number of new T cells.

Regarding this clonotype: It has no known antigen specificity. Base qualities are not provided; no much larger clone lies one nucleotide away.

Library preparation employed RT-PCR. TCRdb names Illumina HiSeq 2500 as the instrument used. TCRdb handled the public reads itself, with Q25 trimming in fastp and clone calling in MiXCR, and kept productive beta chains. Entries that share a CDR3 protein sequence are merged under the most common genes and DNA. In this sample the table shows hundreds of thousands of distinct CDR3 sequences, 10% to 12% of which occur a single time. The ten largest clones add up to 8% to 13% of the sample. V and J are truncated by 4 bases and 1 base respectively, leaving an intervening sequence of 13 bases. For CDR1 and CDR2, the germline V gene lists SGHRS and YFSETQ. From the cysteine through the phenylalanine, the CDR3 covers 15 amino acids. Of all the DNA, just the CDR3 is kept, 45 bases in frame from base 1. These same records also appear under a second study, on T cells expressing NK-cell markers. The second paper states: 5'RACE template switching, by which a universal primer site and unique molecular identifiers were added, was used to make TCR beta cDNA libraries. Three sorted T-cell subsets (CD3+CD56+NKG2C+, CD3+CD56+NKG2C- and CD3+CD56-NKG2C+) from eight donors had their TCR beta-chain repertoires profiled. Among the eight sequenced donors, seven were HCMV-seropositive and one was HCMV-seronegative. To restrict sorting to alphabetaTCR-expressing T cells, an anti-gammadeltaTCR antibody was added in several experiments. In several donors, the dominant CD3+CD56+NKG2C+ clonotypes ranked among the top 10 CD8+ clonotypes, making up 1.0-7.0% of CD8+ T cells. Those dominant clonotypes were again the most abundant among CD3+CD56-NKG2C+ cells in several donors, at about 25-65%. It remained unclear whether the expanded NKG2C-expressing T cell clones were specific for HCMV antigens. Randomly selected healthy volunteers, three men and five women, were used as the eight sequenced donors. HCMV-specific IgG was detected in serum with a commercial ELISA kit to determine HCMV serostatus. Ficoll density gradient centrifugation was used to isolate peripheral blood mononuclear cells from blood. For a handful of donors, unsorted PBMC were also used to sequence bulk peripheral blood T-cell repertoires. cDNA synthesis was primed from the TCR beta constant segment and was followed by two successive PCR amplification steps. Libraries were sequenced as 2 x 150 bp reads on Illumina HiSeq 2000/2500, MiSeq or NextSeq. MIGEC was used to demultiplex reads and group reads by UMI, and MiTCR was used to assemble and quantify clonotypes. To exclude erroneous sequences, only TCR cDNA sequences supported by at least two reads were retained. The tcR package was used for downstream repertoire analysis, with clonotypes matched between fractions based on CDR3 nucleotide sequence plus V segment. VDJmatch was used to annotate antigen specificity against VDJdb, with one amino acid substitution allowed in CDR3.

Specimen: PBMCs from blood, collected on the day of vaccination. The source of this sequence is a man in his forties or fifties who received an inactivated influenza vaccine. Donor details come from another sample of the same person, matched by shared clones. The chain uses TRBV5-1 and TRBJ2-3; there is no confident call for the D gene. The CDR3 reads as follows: CASSPTVGGTDTQYF. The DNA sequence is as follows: TGCGCCAGCAGCCCGACGGTCGGCGGCACAGATACGCAGTATTTT.